This T cell receptor beta chain was found in a study of cytomegalovirus exposure and HLA in healthy donors. On the study more broadly: Earlier, 180 million or so T cells were analyzed, and 117 million unique TCR beta sequences were found among them.

Details on this clone: Its antigen is still unknown. Other DNA sequences in this sample translate to the same CDR3.

General study results and limits: Most TCR sequences were seen very rarely across donors, but some public TCRs occurred in many. Highly shared sequence variants in one cluster were likely a sequencing artifact. Roughly uniform depth of sequencing across donors was assumed in presence/absence analyses.

Germline V gene lookup returns CDR1 SEHNR and CDR2 FQNEAQ (reference sequence). The CDR3 runs to 15 residues. Trimming cost V 1 base and J 0 bases, with 8 bases left between them. 13 Jbeta primers and 60 Vbeta primers were used for the PCR. The table came from immunoSEQ multiplex PCR; TCRdb's copy has only in-frame clones and leaves some out. The table includes approximately 150,000 clones, roughly 80% detected once. This TCR was sampled from a woman in her twenties or thirties in good health and CMV-seronegative. V usage is TRBV7-9 and J usage is TRBJ2-3, with D perhaps matching TRBD2 (6 bases). The material sequenced was PBMCs. The chain's CDR3 is CASSLGGLSTDTQYF. CDR3 in DNA: TGTGCCAGCAGCTTAGGGGGACTCAGCACAGATACGCAGTATTTT. The entire variable domain, with the rest obtained from reference TRBV7-9 and TRBJ2-3, is as follows: DTGVSQNPRHKITKRGQNVTFRCDPISEHNRLYWYRQTLGQGPEFLTYFQNEAQLEKSRLLSDRFSAERPKGSFSTLEIQRTEQGDSAMYLCASSLGGLSTDTQYFGPGTRLTVL.